One and the same sample provided the 20 T cell receptor beta chains below, sequenced in a study of blood T cell repertoires in COVID-19. TCRdb's copy holds only in-frame clones and misses some; the assay was immunoSEQ multiplex PCR. Among 49,000 or so clones listed, roughly four fifths were seen once. Input material: peripheral blood. Source of these receptors: a man aged 55 to 70 with active COVID-19.

In its sample, this clone was seen once. The chain combines TRBV11-2 with TRBJ2-1; 9 positions match TRBD1. V trimming: 4 bases; J trimming: 13 bases; junction bases outside the gene matches: 8. The V gene's germline CDR1 is SGHAT and CDR2 FQNNGV. The CDR3 runs to 13 residues. CDR3 protein: CASSSDRGIIQFF. CDR3 coding DNA: TGTGCCAGCAGCTCGGACAGGGGTATAATCCAGTTCTTC.

V gene TRBV5-8 combines with J gene TRBJ2-3; 7 positions match TRBD1. CDR3 length: 16 amino acids. Germline V gives CDR1 SGHTS, CDR2 YDEGEE. Trimming cost V 4 bases and J 1 base; bases outside gene matches: 9. CDR3 bases: TGTGCCAGCAGCGAAGGAAGTGGGACAGGCACAGATACGCAGTATTTT. It specifies CASSEGSGTGTDTQYF.

The V gene is TRBV6-5, the J gene TRBJ1-1; no definite D call. The CDR3 consists of 12 residues. The ends were cut back, 6 bases at V and 5 bases at J, with 10 bases in the middle. Germline loops: CDR1 MNHEY, CDR2 SVGAGI. CDR3 sequence (DNA): TGTGCCAGCAGCTACGGCTTTACTGAAGCTTTCTTT. Its protein product is CASSYGFTEAFF.

CDR3 in amino acids: CASSEAGLAGATQYF. The CDR3 bases are TGTGCCAGCAGTGAAGCCGGACTAGCGGGGGCCACTCAGTATTTT. The chain employs TRBV6-1 and TRBJ2-3; 13 bases agree with TRBD2. Trimming took 0 bases from V and 12 from J; bases not matched to a gene: 6. The length of the CDR3 is 15 residues. CDR1 and CDR2 from the germline V gene are MNHNS and SASEGT.

In its sample, this clone was seen once. This chain joins TRBV7-8 and TRBJ2-5, with D possibly being TRBD1 (6 bases). The CDR3 has 15 amino acids. The V end was cut by 1 base, the J end by 3 bases, with 12 bases between. The germline V gene encodes CDR1 SGHVS and CDR2 FQNEAQ. The CDR3 DNA reads as TGTGCCAGCAGCTTAGACGAGGGGGTAAAAGAGACCCAGTACTTC. Protein: CASSLDEGVKETQYF.

This chain connects TRBV2 to TRBJ2-5; D possibly corresponds to TRBD2 (7 bases). Germline V gives CDR1 SNHLY, CDR2 FYNNEI. This CDR3 is built from 15 residues. V lost 6 bases and J 5 bases, leaving 19 bases between the germline ends. The CDR3 DNA reads as TGTGCCAGCAGAGAACTCTGGACTAGGGGGGAGACCCAGTACTTC. This translates into CASRELWTRGETQYF. The full variable domain, rest sourced from reference TRBV2 and TRBJ2-5, is EPEVTQTPSHQVTQMGQEVILRCVPISNHLYFYWYRQILGQKVEFLVSFYNNEISEKSEIFDDQFSVERPDGSNFTLKIRSTKLEDSAMYFCASRELWTRGETQYFGPGTRLLVL.

This clone was recorded only once. The chain carries TRBV3-1 (or the pseudogene TRBV3-2) and TRBJ2-1; 10 bases fit TRBD2. This CDR3 spans 12 amino acids. Trimming removed 8 bases from V and 10 bases from J; junction bases left unmatched: 5. The germline V gene has CDR1 LGHDT and CDR2 YNNKEL (reference sequence). DNA for the CDR3: TGTGCCAGCCAAGGGACTAGCGTAGAGCAGTTCTTC. Its protein product is CASQGTSVEQFF.

The rearrangement links TRBV5-1 to TRBJ1-4; 9 bases agree with TRBD1. Germline V gene sequence: CDR1 SGHRS, CDR2 YFSETQ. After removal of 0 bases from V and 7 bases from J, the junction contained 1 base not matched to a gene. The CDR3 is made up of 14 amino acids. The CDR3 is CASSLGTGAEKLFF. The CDR3, as DNA: TGCGCCAGCAGCTTGGGGACAGGGGCTGAAAAACTGTTTTTT.

This rearrangement joins TRBV15 to TRBJ2-5, with 7 bases matching TRBD1. Losses at the gene ends were 5 bases for V and 1 base for J; bases not matched to a gene: 4. This CDR3 has 14 residues. Germline values: CDR1 LNHNV, CDR2 YYDKDF (reference sequence). Written as DNA, the CDR3 is TGTGCCACCAGCTCCGGGACAGTCCAAGAGACCCAGTACTTC. This encodes CATSSGTVQETQYF.

The CDR3 sequence is CASTGGGDPLYEQYF. CDR3 bases: TGTGCCAGCACGGGCGGGGGGGACCCCCTCTACGAGCAGTACTTC. The chain has TRBV28 and TRBJ2-7; 9 bases line up with TRBD2. V lost 7 bases and J lost 3; bases outside the gene matches: 10. The CDR3 has 15 amino acids. The germline CDR1 and CDR2 sequences are MDHEN and SYDVKM.

The sample holds one count of this clone. The CDR3 loop reads CASSFVAGSSYNEQFF. CDR3 sequence (DNA): TGTGCCAGCAGCTTCGTAGCGGGGAGCTCCTACAATGAGCAGTTCTTC. This rearrangement joins TRBV7-2 to TRBJ2-1; TRBD2 agrees at 8 bases. The CDR3 contains 16 residues. Trimming at V came to 3 bases and at J to 0 bases, leaving 4 bases not matched to a gene. Germline CDR1 is SGHTA and CDR2 is FQGNSA.

This clone has a count of ten or more. The genes are TRBV7-2 and TRBJ2-6; D is perhaps TRBD2 (5 bases). The V and J ends lost 3 bases and 0 bases respectively, with 9 bases between them. CDR1 and CDR2 (germline): SGHTA, FQGNSA. The length of the CDR3 is 16 residues. The CDR3 loop reads CASSFFGNSGANVLTF. CDR3 nucleotides: TGTGCCAGCAGCTTCTTCGGGAACTCTGGGGCCAACGTCCTGACTTTC. Based on the CDR3 plus reference TRBV7-2 and TRBJ2-6, the full variable domain is GAGVSQSPSNKVTEKGKDVELRCDPISGHTALYWYRQSLGQGLEFLIYFQGNSAPDKSGLPSDRFSAERTGGSVSTLTIQRTQQEDSAVYLCASSFFGNSGANVLTFGAGSRLTVL.

This clone was seen only once. The chain combines TRBV5-4 with TRBJ2-2; 8 nucleotides line up with TRBD2. The V gene end was trimmed by 6 bases and the J gene end by 3 bases; junction bases not matched to a gene: 7. This CDR3 comprises 15 residues. Germline loops: CDR1 SGHNT, CDR2 YYREEE (reference sequence). The CDR3 nucleotides read TGTGCCAGCACGGGGGGGCAACGGGACACCGGGGAGCTGTTTTTT. Encoded protein: CASTGGQRDTGELFF.

The chain joins TRBV7-6 to TRBJ2-7, with 9 nucleotides matching TRBD1. The CDR3 loop spans 14 amino acids. V dropped 4 bases and J dropped 3; count of bases not matched to a gene: 4. Germline-derived CDR1 and CDR2 are SGHVS and FNYEAQ. The CDR3 DNA is TGTGCCAGCAGCTCCGGGACAGGGTTCTACGAGCAGTACTTC. This gives the protein CASSSGTGFYEQYF.

This clone was picked up one time. The CDR3 sequence is CASSYDSSYEQYF. DNA for the CDR3: TGTGCCAGCAGCTATGACAGCTCCTACGAGCAGTACTTC. The V and J genes are TRBV5-5 and TRBJ2-7; D perhaps matches TRBD1 (5 bases). The CDR3 extends over 13 amino acids. V gave up 3 bases and J gave up 0 bases, with 7 bases separating them. The germline CDR1 and CDR2 sequences are SGHKS and YYEKEE (reference sequence).

The J gene is TRBJ1-1, the V gene TRBV23-1; the D gene is possibly TRBD1 (6 bases). TRBV23-1 is identified as an open reading frame with a role that is uncertain. The CDR3 is 13 residues long. The ends were cut back, 0 bases at V and 10 bases at J, with 12 bases in the middle. The CDR3 bases are TGCGCCAGCAGTCAATCTCGCGAGACAGGAGCTTTCTTT. This encodes CASSQSRETGAFF.

This chain links TRBV29-1 with TRBJ2-3, with D uncertain. This CDR3 has 14 amino acids. Germline V gene sequence: CDR1 SQVTM, CDR2 ANQGSEA. V lost 5 bases and J 2 bases, leaving 14 bases between the germline ends. The CDR3 protein is CSVPSLVITDTQYF. The CDR3 nucleotides are TGCAGCGTTCCAAGCCTCGTTATCACAGATACGCAGTATTTT.

The chain is built from TRBV11-2 and TRBJ1-1, with D possibly matching TRBD1 (5 bases). This CDR3 spans 13 amino acids. CDR1 is SGHAT, CDR2 FQNNGV, per germline. The V end lost 1 base, the J end lost 5 bases, and 8 bases lay between the germline ends. This CDR3 reads CASSLAGWTEAFF. For the CDR3, the DNA is TGTGCCAGCAGCTTAGCAGGGTGGACTGAAGCTTTCTTT.

This clone was counted between two and nine times. For the CDR3, the DNA is TGTGCCAGCAGAGCTATGGGGGAGGCTTCACCCCTCCACTTT. It encodes CASRAMGEASPLHF. The chain links TRBV6-6 to TRBJ1-6; tentatively, D is TRBD1 (5 bases). The CDR3 covers 14 residues. The V end was cut by 6 bases, the J end by 9 bases, with 15 bases between. Germline V gene sequence: CDR1 MNHNY, CDR2 SVGAGI (reference sequence).

This clone was seen just once. The chain couples TRBV28 to TRBJ1-6; D remains ambiguous. This CDR3 has 15 residues. Germline V lookup: CDR1 MDHEN, CDR2 SYDVKM. The ends were cut back, 5 bases at V and 1 base at J, with 9 bases in the middle. Here the CDR3 reads CASSRGGSYNSPLHF. The CDR3 DNA reads as TGTGCCAGCAGTCGTGGCGGATCCTATAATTCACCCCTCCACTTT.